The 23 T cell receptor beta chains reported below all come from one sample, sequenced in a study of cytomegalovirus exposure and HLA in healthy donors. The PCR employed 60 Vbeta primers together with 13 Jbeta primers. Data came from immunoSEQ multiplex PCR; TCRdb stores just in-frame clones and leaves some out. The data contain around 170,000 clones, around 82% of them seen just once; the ten biggest clones take up 5% to 7%. The sample consisted of PBMCs. These receptors were obtained from a man aged 35 to 55 in good health and CMV-seronegative.

This sequence joins TRBV7-9 and TRBJ2-3; 7 positions match TRBD2. This CDR3 comprises 16 residues. J was trimmed by 4 bases and V by 5 bases; bases with no gene match: 12. The germline CDR1 and CDR2 sequences are SEHNR and FQNEAQ (reference sequence). CDR3 residues: CASSPLNREVSDTQYF. The CDR3 DNA reads TGTGCCAGCAGCCCTCTTAACCGGGAGGTCTCAGATACGCAGTATTTT.

This clone has only a few counts. V gene TRBV6-6 combines with J gene TRBJ1-1; the D gene is possibly TRBD1 (6 bases). Germline V lookup: CDR1 MNHNY, CDR2 SVGAGI (reference sequence). V lost 8 bases to trimming and J lost 7 bases, with 17 bases between them. This CDR3 spans 13 amino acids. CDR3 in DNA: TGTGCCAGCCTTGGGGGGGGCGGGATTGAAGCTTTCTTT. This gives the protein CASLGGGGIEAFF.

This clone showed up just a few times. This chain links TRBV7-2 with TRBJ1-5; 8 bases line up with TRBD1. V was clipped by 3 bases and J by 5 bases; unmatched bases: 0. Germline V gene sequence: CDR1 SGHTA, CDR2 FQGNSA. This CDR3 contains 13 residues. The CDR3 bases are TGTGCCAGCAGCTTGACAGGGGATCAGCCCCAGCATTTT. Translating gives CASSLTGDQPQHF.

This sequence joins TRBV18 and TRBJ2-1; possibly TRBD2 for D (6 bases). CDR1 is KGHSH, CDR2 LQKENI, per germline. The CDR3 covers 15 residues. The V end was cut by 3 bases, the J end by 9 bases, with 18 bases between. Here the CDR3 reads CASSPPSLSGSEQFF. The CDR3 bases are TGTGCCAGCTCACCCCCGTCCCTCTCCGGGAGTGAGCAGTTCTTC. Using reference TRBV18 and TRBJ2-1 for the parts outside the CDR3, the full variable domain is NAGVMQNPRHLVRRRGQEARLRCSPMKGHSHVYWYRQLPEEGLKFMVYLQKENIIDESGMPKERFSAEFPKEGPSILRIQQVVRGDSAAYFCASSPPSLSGSEQFFGPGTRLTVL.

The chain couples TRBV9 to TRBJ2-3; D not resolved. Germline V CDR1 and CDR2: SGDLS, YYNGEE. Trimming removed 7 bases at V and 0 bases at J, with 15 bases between. The CDR3 contains 15 residues. The CDR3 sequence is CASDPGHTSTDTQYF. CDR3 sequence (DNA): TGTGCCAGCGATCCTGGGCATACTAGCACAGATACGCAGTATTTT.

The CDR3 DNA is TGTGCCAGCTCACCCTCGACAGGGGGCAATGACTATGGCTACACCTTC. It encodes CASSPSTGGNDYGYTF. V and J are TRBV18 and TRBJ1-2; 10 bases match TRBD1. Trimming removed 3 bases from V and 3 bases from J; junction bases left unmatched: 7. Germline-derived CDR1 and CDR2 are KGHSH and LQKENI. This CDR3 contains 16 residues.

The V and J genes are TRBV5-1 and TRBJ2-1; D is uncertain. Germline assignment: CDR1 SGHRS and CDR2 YFSETQ. The CDR3 loop spans 11 amino acids. V lost 4 bases, J lost 5 bases, and 4 bases lay in between. In nucleotides, the CDR3 is TGCGCCAGCAGCCTTAACAATGAGCAGTTCTTC. Translated: CASSLNNEQFF.

This chain uses TRBV19 with TRBJ2-7; 11 positions agree with TRBD2. The V segment lost 3 bases and the J segment 4 bases; nucleotides outside the gene matches: 5. Germline CDR1 LNHDA, CDR2 SQIVND (reference sequence). The CDR3 contains 15 residues. The CDR3 is CASSIASGGSYEQYF. CDR3 nucleotide sequence: TGTGCCAGTAGTATCGCTAGCGGGGGGTCTTACGAGCAGTACTTC.

The rearrangement links TRBV7-2 to TRBJ2-3; TRBD1 matches at 8 bases. The CDR3 is 16 residues long. Per the germline V gene, CDR1 is SGHTA and CDR2 is FQGNSA. The V segment lost 0 bases and the J segment 2 bases; nucleotides outside the gene matches: 4. CDR3 protein: CASSLAPDRVTDTQYF. CDR3 DNA sequence: TGTGCCAGCAGCTTAGCGCCGGACAGGGTCACAGATACGCAGTATTTT.

A single count supports this clone. The J gene is TRBJ2-2, the V gene TRBV2; D ambiguous. Germline V gene sequence: CDR1 SNHLY, CDR2 FYNNEI. Trimming took off 4 bases at V and 2 bases at J, with 8 bases between the two ends. The CDR3 sequence is 14 residues long. CDR3 region: CASSGELNTGELFF. The CDR3 DNA reads TGTGCCAGCAGTGGCGAGCTAAACACCGGGGAGCTGTTTTTT.

The chain links TRBV5-6 to TRBJ1-1; 8 nucleotides line up with TRBD1. V dropped 4 bases and J dropped 3; count of bases not matched to a gene: 5. CDR3 size: 14 residues. The germline V gene has CDR1 SGHDT and CDR2 YYEEEE. Written as DNA, the CDR3 is TGTGCCAGCAGCATGGACAGGGTGTACACTGAAGCTTTCTTT. Protein: CASSMDRVYTEAFF.

This chain uses TRBV11-1 with TRBJ2-7; 9 positions match TRBD1. The CDR3 loop spans 14 amino acids. From germline, CDR1 is SGHAT and CDR2 FQDESV (reference sequence). J gave up 2 bases and V 3 bases, and 2 bases lay outside the gene matches. CDR3 loop: CASSFGTGTYEQYF. In DNA form, the CDR3 reads TGTGCCAGCAGCTTCGGGACAGGGACCTACGAGCAGTACTTC.

The rearrangement links TRBV11-3 to TRBJ1-3; a weak D match, TRBD1 (6 bases). The CDR3 runs to 13 residues. V was trimmed by 10 bases and J by 0 bases, leaving 10 bases between them. The germline V gene has CDR1 SGHNT and CDR2 YENEEA. The CDR3 DNA is TGTGCCACCGCGGACAGCTCTGGAAACACCATATATTTT. Protein sequence: CATADSSGNTIYF.

The chain employs TRBV6-5 and TRBJ2-1; 12 nucleotides align to TRBD2. The trim removed 6 bases at V and 7 bases at J, leaving 10 bases unmatched. Germline loops: CDR1 MNHEY, CDR2 SVGAGI. This CDR3 contains 16 residues. The CDR3 loop reads CASSYPSGRARNEQFF. In DNA, the CDR3 is TGTGCCAGCAGCTACCCTAGCGGGAGGGCCAGGAATGAGCAGTTCTTC.

This clone was seen a handful of times. The V and J genes are TRBV6-1 and TRBJ2-7, with D hard to call. This CDR3 spans 16 amino acids. Germline CDR1 reads MNHNS; CDR2 reads SASEGT. The V gene lost 2 bases and the J gene lost 2 bases, with 16 bases spanning the gap. CDR3 loop: CASSEPGSPKPYEQYF. The DNA for the CDR3 is TGTGCCAGCAGTGAACCTGGCAGTCCAAAACCCTACGAGCAGTACTTC.

The chain uses TRBV28 and TRBJ2-2; 9 bases line up with TRBD1. Trimming cost V 3 bases and J 5 bases; bases outside gene matches: 4. This CDR3 spans 15 amino acids. Germline CDR1 and CDR2: MDHEN and SYDVKM. CDR3 coding DNA: TGTGCCAGCAGTTTTTGGACAGGGGAAACCGGGGAGCTGTTTTTT. Encoded protein: CASSFWTGETGELFF.

J is TRBJ1-6 and V is TRBV12-5; a weak D match, TRBD1 (5 bases). Trimming cost V 6 bases and J 10 bases, with 16 bases left between them. This CDR3 comprises 14 residues. From germline, CDR1 is LGHNT and CDR2 FRNRAP. In DNA form, the CDR3 reads TGTGCTAGTGGCACAGGAGTCGAAAGGTCACCCCTCCACTTT. Protein sequence: CASGTGVERSPLHF.

The rearrangement joins TRBV19 to TRBJ1-1; 10 bases are shared with TRBD1. Germline CDR1 is LNHDA and CDR2 is SQIVND (reference sequence). CDR3 size: 15 residues. Trimming took 4 bases from V and 1 from J; bases not matched to a gene: 3. The CDR3 spells CASSNRDRGNTEAFF. CDR3 DNA: TGTGCCAGTAGTAACAGGGACAGGGGGAACACTGAAGCTTTCTTT.

As for this clone: Other nucleotide sequences in the sample specify the same CDR3. V is TRBV6-6 and J is TRBJ1-3, with TRBD1 matching over 7 bases. There are 14 residues in the CDR3. Germline loops: CDR1 MNHNY, CDR2 SVGAGI (reference sequence). V gave up 6 bases and J gave up 4 bases; unmatched junction bases: 6. Here the CDR3 reads CASSSRGWGNTIYF. In nucleotides, the CDR3 is TGTGCCAGCAGCAGCAGGGGGTGGGGAAACACCATATATTTT.

The J gene is TRBJ2-1, the V gene TRBV5-4, with D maybe TRBD1 (6 bases). Germline V gives CDR1 SGHNT, CDR2 YYREEE (reference sequence). V was pared by 4 bases and J by 0 bases, with 14 bases between. The CDR3 has 16 residues. CDR3 nucleotides: TGTGCCAGCAGCCCGGTGGACAGACTCTCCTACAATGAGCAGTTCTTC. The encoded protein is CASSPVDRLSYNEQFF.

This chain links TRBV7-2 with TRBJ1-2, with D tentatively TRBD1 (6 bases). Trimming took off 4 bases at V and 1 base at J, with 10 bases between the two ends. This CDR3 has 14 amino acids. The germline gives CDR1 SGHTA, CDR2 FQGNSA. CDR3 nucleotides: TGTGCCAGCAGCTCCCAGGGGCTTAACTATGGCTACACCTTC. It is translated as CASSSQGLNYGYTF.

The chain combines TRBV9 with TRBJ1-2; weak D call: TRBD1 (6 bases). This CDR3 has 15 amino acids. With 4 bases removed from V and 1 base from J, the gap between germline ends came to 14 bases. Germline V gene data show CDR1 as SGDLS and CDR2 as YYNGEE. CDR3 sequence: CASSQGTSVNYGYTF. CDR3 nucleotide sequence: TGTGCCAGCAGCCAGGGGACCTCCGTTAACTATGGCTACACCTTC. Variable domain in full (rest from reference TRBV9 and TRBJ1-2): DSGVTQTPKHLITATGQRVTLRCSPRSGDLSVYWYQQSLDQGLQFLIQYYNGEERAKGNILERFSAQQFPDLHSELNLSSLELGDSALYFCASSQGTSVNYGYTFGSGTRLTVV.

The rearrangement links TRBV5-1 to TRBJ2-5, with D maybe TRBD1 (6 bases). V shed 5 bases and J shed 4 bases, with 15 bases lying between them. This CDR3 contains 14 residues. CDR1 and CDR2 from the germline V gene are SGHRS and YFSETQ. CDR3 residues: CASRYWGLGETQYF. As DNA, the CDR3 is TGCGCCAGCAGGTACTGGGGGCTCGGAGAGACCCAGTACTTC.